Each of the 24 T cell receptor beta chains below was sequenced from the same sample in a study of T-cell reconstitution after alpha-beta-depleted transplantation in children. Preparation of the TCRbeta library involved a method that used unique molecular identifiers. TCRdb recomputed calls from the PCR reads with MiXCR, one row per CDR3 protein. The table lists 250,000 or so distinct CDR3 sequences, more than 20% of them singletons. The sample consisted of PBMCs, mostly from graft donor cells, taken 360 days after TCRalphabeta/CD19-depleted stem cell transplant. These receptors originate from a female patient aged 2-9 years who had a stem cell transplant for congenital amegakaryocytic thrombocytopenia, so the T cells may come from the graft donor.

The rearrangement uses TRBV15 and TRBJ1-5, with D uncertain. The germline gives CDR1 LNHNV, CDR2 YYDKDF (reference sequence). This CDR3 region has 16 residues. V was trimmed by 0 bases and J by 0 bases, leaving 9 bases between them. The CDR3 DNA sequence: TGTGCCACCAGCAGAGATGGACGGATTAGCAATCAGCCCCAGCATTTT. It codes for CATSRDGRISNQPQHF.

The chain links TRBV30 to TRBJ1-1; unclear D gene. Germline V gives CDR1 GTSNPN, CDR2 SVGIG (reference sequence). The CDR3 totals 14 residues. Trimming took off 2 bases at V and 1 base at J, with 11 bases between the two ends. CDR3 nucleotides: TGTGCCTGGAGTCAGACCAGAGCGAACACTGAAGCTTTCTTT. Protein: CAWSQTRANTEAFF.

The table lists this clonotype with many counts. The rearrangement uses TRBV12-3 or TRBV12-4 and TRBJ2-2; tentative D call: TRBD1 (6 bases). V lost 6 bases, J lost 2 bases, and 10 bases lay in between. The CDR3 spans 14 residues. DNA of the CDR3: TGTGCCAGCAGACGGACAGTCAACACCGGGGAGCTGTTTTTT. Residues: CASRRTVNTGELFF.

There are a few counts of this clonotype. This chain joins TRBV7-2 and TRBJ2-7; 7 bases are shared with TRBD1. The V gene end was trimmed by 5 bases and the J gene end by 6 bases; junction bases not matched to a gene: 4. Germline loops: CDR1 SGHTA, CDR2 FQGNSA. The CDR3 sequence is 12 residues long. CDR3 protein: CASSPTGTEQYF. DNA of the CDR3: TGTGCCAGCAGCCCGACAGGGACCGAGCAGTACTTC.

This sequence joins TRBV5-1 and TRBJ2-2; no firm D call. The germline V gene has CDR1 SGHRS and CDR2 YFSETQ. CDR3 length equals 16 residues. The germline V and J ends were trimmed by 1 base and 0 bases, with 10 bases remaining between them. This CDR3 is CASSLWAGSNTGELFF. CDR3 coding DNA: TGCGCCAGCAGCTTGTGGGCAGGATCGAACACCGGGGAGCTGTTTTTT.

This clonotype was observed a few times. The V gene is TRBV12-3 or TRBV12-4, the J gene TRBJ2-5, with D possibly matching TRBD2 (5 bases). The germline V and J ends were trimmed by 6 bases and 5 bases, with 13 bases remaining between them. CDR3 size: 13 residues. The CDR3 sequence is CASRRGWRETQYF. CDR3 bases: TGTGCCAGCAGAAGAGGATGGAGGGAGACCCAGTACTTC.

The chain links TRBV13 to TRBJ2-3, with TRBD2 matching 13 bases. V lost 6 bases, J lost 5 bases, and 5 bases stayed unmatched. There are 15 residues in the CDR3. Germline V gene data show CDR1 as PRHDT and CDR2 as FYEKMQ (reference sequence). CDR3 amino acids: CASRPTSGGKDTQYF. Here the CDR3 DNA reads TGTGCCAGCAGGCCGACTAGCGGGGGGAAAGATACGCAGTATTTT.

The DNA of the CDR3 is TGTGCCAGTAGACAGGGGGAGGATACGCAGTATTTT. Protein sequence: CASRQGEDTQYF. The chain recombines TRBV12-3 or TRBV12-4 with TRBJ2-3; 9 nucleotides match TRBD1. V dropped 9 bases and J dropped 6; count of bases not matched to a gene: 4. There are 12 residues in the CDR3.

V gene TRBV21-1 combines with J gene TRBJ2-1. TRBV21-1 is an annotated pseudogene. The CDR3 runs to 15 residues. In DNA form, the CDR3 reads TGTGCCAGCAGCCGAAGCAAACACGGAAACAATGAGCAGTTCTTC. Protein product: CASSRSKHGNNEQFF.

The chain combines TRBV10-2 with TRBJ2-7, with D tentatively TRBD2 (5 bases). CDR1 is WSHSY and CDR2 is SAAADI in the germline V gene. V dropped 6 bases and J dropped 7 bases, with 10 bases sitting between them. The CDR3 spans 11 residues. The CDR3 coding sequence is TGCGCCAGCAGAGTCGGGGAAGAGCAGTACTTC. It translates to CASRVGEEQYF.

This clonotype has just a few counts. This chain links TRBV5-7 with TRBJ1-2, with D unresolved. TRBV5-7 is flagged as an ORF with uncertain function. V was shortened by 4 bases and J by 1 base, with 8 bases between the two germline ends. This CDR3 spans 13 amino acids. This CDR3 reads CASSPGVNYGYTF. In DNA, the CDR3 is TGTGCCAGCAGCCCCGGGGTTAACTATGGCTACACCTTC.

The sample holds a few counts of this clonotype. V and J are TRBV15 and TRBJ2-3, with 7 nucleotides matching TRBD1. Germline V lookup: CDR1 LNHNV, CDR2 YYDKDF (reference sequence). V was clipped by 0 bases and J by 7 bases; unmatched bases: 13. The CDR3 covers 17 residues. The chain's CDR3 is CATSRDPKGAKRNTQYF. The DNA for the CDR3 is TGTGCCACCAGCAGAGATCCGAAGGGGGCTAAAAGAAATACGCAGTATTTT.

J is TRBJ2-2 and V is TRBV10-3, with D perhaps matching TRBD1 or TRBD2 (5 bases each). The CDR3 has 14 residues. Germline CDR1 ENHRY, CDR2 SYGVKD. V gave up 10 bases and J gave up 4 bases, with 16 bases separating them. CDR3 sequence reads: CASHSGASTGELFF. Here the CDR3 DNA reads TGTGCCAGCCACTCCGGGGCCTCCACCGGGGAGCTGTTTTTT.

CDR3 protein: CASSSGLAGVRAGELFF. DNA of the CDR3: TGTGCCAGCAGCTCTGGACTAGCGGGAGTAAGGGCCGGGGAGCTGTTTTTT. The chain has TRBV9 and TRBJ2-2; the match to TRBD2 covers 13 bases. Germline CDR1 reads SGDLS; CDR2 reads YYNGEE. Germline trimming cut 4 bases from V and 6 bases from J; bases unmatched to any gene: 9. This CDR3 contains 17 residues.

This clonotype was seen a few times. The chain is built from TRBV20-1 and TRBJ2-5, with D possibly being TRBD2 (6 bases). The CDR3 loop spans 13 amino acids. Per the germline V gene, CDR1 is DFQATT and CDR2 is SNEGSKA (reference sequence). The germline V and J ends were trimmed by 3 bases and 1 base, with 9 bases remaining between them. The CDR3 DNA reads TGCAGTGCTAGTGCGGGGACCCAAGAGACCCAGTACTTC. Its protein product is CSASAGTQETQYF.

The chain couples TRBV7-8 to TRBJ2-3; D is possibly TRBD1 (5 bases). The germline gives CDR1 SGHVS, CDR2 FQNEAQ. The CDR3 totals 15 residues. Trimming took 5 bases from V and 1 from J, leaving 13 bases between them. CDR3 loop: CASSPRGSGTDTQYF. The CDR3 region has the DNA TGTGCCAGCAGCCCTAGGGGAAGCGGCACAGATACGCAGTATTTT.

This clonotype was found once. V usage is TRBV18 and J usage is TRBJ1-6; the match to TRBD1 covers 7 bases. CDR3 size: 16 residues. Germline lookup yields CDR1 KGHSH and CDR2 LQKENI. The junction had 14 bases not matched to a gene; V was cut back by 6 bases and J by 9 bases. CDR3: CASSPKDRMMGSPLHF. For the CDR3, the DNA is TGTGCCAGCTCCCCGAAGGACAGGATGATGGGTTCACCCCTCCACTTT.

The chain joins TRBV3-1 to TRBJ2-5; a weak D match, TRBD2 (7 bases). The V end lost 5 bases, the J end lost 5 bases, and 18 bases lay between the germline ends. The germline CDR1 and CDR2 sequences are LGHDT and YNNKEL (reference sequence). The CDR3 totals 15 residues. CDR3 nucleotide sequence: TGTGCCAGCAGCTCCTCTAGCGGTCAGGGGGAGACCCAGTACTTC. It encodes CASSSSSGQGETQYF.

The chain uses TRBV27 and TRBJ2-3; TRBD2 is a possible D gene (7 bases). Germline assignment: CDR1 MNHEY and CDR2 SMNVEV (reference sequence). Trimming stripped 0 bases from V and 4 bases from J, with 17 bases between. The CDR3 has 17 residues. The CDR3 DNA is TGTGCCAGCAGTTTATCGTTGTCGGGGGGCCTCCCAGATACGCAGTATTTT. Residues: CASSLSLSGGLPDTQYF.

Details on this clonotype: One junction end disagrees with the germline gene, perhaps due to a read error. The V call is TRBV7-4, the J call TRBJ2-2; maybe TRBD1 (6 bases). Germline CDR1 is SGHVT and CDR2 is SQSDAQ. The CDR3 totals 18 residues. CDR3 DNA: TGTGCCACCAGCAAAGCCGGACTGGGGACATTAAACACCGGGGAGCTGTTTTTT. Its translation: CATSKAGLGTLNTGELFF.

This clonotype turned up a few times. The rearrangement uses TRBV12-3 or TRBV12-4 and TRBJ1-1; TRBD1 aligns across 7 bases. The CDR3 loop spans 14 amino acids. The junction had 9 bases not matched to a gene; V was cut back by 6 bases and J by 5 bases. The CDR3 nucleotides read TGTGCCAGCAGCCCACAGGGGATTGGGACTGAAGCTTTCTTT. It translates to CASSPQGIGTEAFF.

This sequence joins TRBV29-1 and TRBJ2-1, with 8 nucleotides matching TRBD1. Unmatched junction bases numbered 10, after V lost 4 bases and J lost 8 bases. Germline CDR1 SQVTM, CDR2 ANQGSEA. CDR3 size: 14 residues. The CDR3 DNA is TGCAGCGTTGGCAGGGGGCAAGGGTTTGATGAGCAGTTCTTC. It specifies CSVGRGQGFDEQFF.

This clonotype was found a few times. The chain recombines TRBV7-9 with TRBJ2-2; possibly TRBD1 or TRBD2 for D (5 bases each). This CDR3 comprises 15 residues. Germline lookup yields CDR1 SEHNR and CDR2 FQNEAQ (reference sequence). V was trimmed by 6 bases and J by 1 base, leaving 12 bases between them. As DNA, the CDR3 is TGTGCCAGCAGACTGGGACCAAAGAACACCGGGGAGCTGTTTTTT. Translating it yields CASRLGPKNTGELFF.

This clonotype has only a few counts. The chain uses TRBV4-2 and TRBJ1-5; D unresolved. The CDR3 loop spans 14 amino acids. Deletions cut 0 bases from V and 9 bases from J, with 12 bases between. Germline loops: CDR1 LGHNA, CDR2 YNFKEQ. The chain's CDR3 is CASSQDRGGGPQHF. The DNA for the CDR3 is TGTGCCAGCAGCCAAGACCGGGGTGGAGGGCCCCAGCATTTT.